The rows below give T cell receptor beta chains drawn from one sample of a study of blood T cell repertoires in COVID-19. Assay: immunoSEQ multiplex PCR; the TCRdb copy retains only in-frame clones and omits some. The sample records 200,000 or so clones, about 84% being singletons. Sequencing used peripheral blood. These TCRs come from a person aged 65 to 85 with COVID-19, enrolled during active disease. CDR3s include the opening cysteine and the closing phenylalanine or tryptophan. Fields, in order: V gene, D gene, J gene, clone size, CDR3 DNA, CDR3 protein. A D gene is named only where the DNA matches it firmly. Where a row states a size, it is once, few, many or the class of an expanded clone; other rows omit it.

v_call: TRBV21-1; d_call: -; j_call: TRBJ2-4; clone_size: -; cdr3_nt: TGTGCCAGCAGCAAATGCCCGAGGGGGCAGGTGGACAAAAACATTCAGTACTTC; cdr3_aa: CASSKCPRGQVDKNIQYF
v_call: TRBV11-2; d_call: -; j_call: TRBJ1-1; clone_size: -; cdr3_nt: TGTGCCAGCAGCCGAAGATTCGACAGGAGCTACACTGAAGCTTTCTTT; cdr3_aa: CASSRRFDRSYTEAFF
v_call: TRBV10-3; d_call: TRBD2; j_call: TRBJ2-7; clone_size: -; cdr3_nt: TGTGCCATCGCTGGGACTAGCGGGTCCTACGAGCAGTACTTC; cdr3_aa: CAIAGTSGSYEQYF
v_call: TRBV10-2; d_call: -; j_call: TRBJ1-1; clone_size: -; cdr3_nt: TGCGCCAGCAGCAGTACACAGAACACTGAAGCTTTCTTT; cdr3_aa: CASSSTQNTEAFF
v_call: TRBV3-1/TRBV3-2; d_call: -; j_call: TRBJ2-7; clone_size: -; cdr3_nt: TGTGCCAGCAGCCAAGCAACCTACGAGCAGTACTTC; cdr3_aa: CASSQATYEQYF
v_call: TRBV24-1; d_call: TRBD2; j_call: TRBJ2-2; clone_size: -; cdr3_nt: TGTGCCACCAGTGCAACCCGCGGGGGGGCGGGCACCGGGGAGCTGTTTTTT; cdr3_aa: CATSATRGGAGTGELFF
v_call: TRBV10-1; d_call: -; j_call: TRBJ1-2; clone_size: -; cdr3_nt: TGCGCCAGCATCAGACACAAAGACCCTTGCGGCTACACCTTC; cdr3_aa: CASIRHKDPCGYTF
v_call: TRBV4-1; d_call: -; j_call: TRBJ1-6; clone_size: many; cdr3_nt: TGCGCCAGCAGCCGGGCGGGATATAATTCACCCCTCCACTTT; cdr3_aa: CASSRAGYNSPLHF
v_call: TRBV28; d_call: TRBD1; j_call: TRBJ1-1; clone_size: -; cdr3_nt: TGTGCCAGCAGTTTAACAGGGGGGAACACTGAAGCTTTCTTT; cdr3_aa: CASSLTGGNTEAFF
v_call: TRBV3-1/TRBV3-2; d_call: -; j_call: TRBJ2-1; clone_size: -; cdr3_nt: TGTGCCAGCACTCCATCCCGCCGGGGCTCCTACAATGAGCAGTTCTTC; cdr3_aa: CASTPSRRGSYNEQFF
v_call: TRBV4-3; d_call: -; j_call: TRBJ1-2; clone_size: -; cdr3_nt: TGCGCCAGCAGCCAAGATCGGGGGAGCCGGCCGGGTGGCTACACCTTC; cdr3_aa: CASSQDRGSRPGGYTF
v_call: TRBV6-2/TRBV6-3; d_call: -; j_call: TRBJ1-1; clone_size: -; cdr3_nt: TGTGCCAGCAGCCCCGGGGGGGTCATTGAAGCTTTCTTT; cdr3_aa: CASSPGGVIEAFF
v_call: TRBV5-6; d_call: -; j_call: TRBJ1-3; clone_size: once; cdr3_nt: TGTGCCAGCAGAGCTTTCCCTGGAAACACCATATATTTT; cdr3_aa: CASRAFPGNTIYF
v_call: TRBV5-1; d_call: TRBD2; j_call: TRBJ2-2; clone_size: -; cdr3_nt: TGCGCCAGCAGCTTCGCACGGGAGGGCGGGGAGCTGTTTTTT; cdr3_aa: CASSFAREGGELFF
v_call: TRBV12-3/TRBV12-4; d_call: -; j_call: TRBJ1-1; clone_size: -; cdr3_nt: TGTGCCAGCAGTTTAGTCAGGAACACTGAAGCTTTCTTT; cdr3_aa: CASSLVRNTEAFF
v_call: TRBV28; d_call: -; j_call: TRBJ1-5; clone_size: -; cdr3_nt: TGTGCCAGCAGTTTCCAGGGTGTGAAGGGCAATCAGCCCCAGCATTTT; cdr3_aa: CASSFQGVKGNQPQHF
v_call: TRBV18; d_call: -; j_call: TRBJ1-5; clone_size: -; cdr3_nt: TGTGCCAGCTCACGGGGGGACCGAGGACTGAATCAGCCCCAGCATTTT; cdr3_aa: CASSRGDRGLNQPQHF
v_call: TRBV14; d_call: TRBD2; j_call: TRBJ2-1; clone_size: -; cdr3_nt: TGTGCCAGCAGCCCTCGAAGCGGGAGAAGGGATGAGCAGTTCTTC; cdr3_aa: CASSPRSGRRDEQFF
v_call: TRBV5-4; d_call: -; j_call: TRBJ1-6; clone_size: -; cdr3_nt: TGTGCCAGCAGCTTGTACTCCTATAATTCACCCCTCCACTTT; cdr3_aa: CASSLYSYNSPLHF